The following is a T cell receptor (beta chain) sequence with its context. What it binds is unknown. Profiled with immunoSEQ multiplex PCR; TCRdb holds only in-frame clones, not every one. The sample contains tens of thousands of clones, 84% of which appear only once. The sample comes from a study of T cells in localized non-small cell lung cancer. Findings of the study overall: Peak T cell clonality was found in uninvolved adjacent lung, exceeding tumor. Detection in adjacent lung was observed for a median 57 of the top 100 tumor clones.

The J segment lost 3 bases and the V segment lost 6 bases, leaving 5 bases of the junction unmatched. The CDR3 sequence is 13 residues long. Germline V gene lookup returns CDR1 SNHLY and CDR2 FYNNEI. The sequencing here drew on peripheral blood, taken before any cancer treatment. The chain recombines TRBV2 with TRBJ2-7; 7 bases map to TRBD2. This TCR was recovered from a man aged 40 to 69 with stage I lung adenocarcinoma. The CDR3 sequence: CASSAGGGYEQYF. DNA for the CDR3: TGTGCCAGCAGCGCTGGCGGGGGCTACGAGCAGTACTTC.